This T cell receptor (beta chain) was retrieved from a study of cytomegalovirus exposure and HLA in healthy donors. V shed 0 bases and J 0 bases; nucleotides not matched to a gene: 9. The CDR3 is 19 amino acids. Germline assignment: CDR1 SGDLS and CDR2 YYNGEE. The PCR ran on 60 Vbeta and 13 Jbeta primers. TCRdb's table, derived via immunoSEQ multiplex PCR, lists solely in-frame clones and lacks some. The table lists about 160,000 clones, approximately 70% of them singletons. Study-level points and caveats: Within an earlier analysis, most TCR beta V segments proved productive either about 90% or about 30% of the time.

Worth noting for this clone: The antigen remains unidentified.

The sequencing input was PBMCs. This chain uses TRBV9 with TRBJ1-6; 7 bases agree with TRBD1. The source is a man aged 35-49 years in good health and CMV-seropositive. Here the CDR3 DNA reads TGTGCCAGCAGCGTAGATTGGACAGGACCGCGCTCCTATAATTCACCCCTCCACTTT. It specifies CASSVDWTGPRSYNSPLHF.